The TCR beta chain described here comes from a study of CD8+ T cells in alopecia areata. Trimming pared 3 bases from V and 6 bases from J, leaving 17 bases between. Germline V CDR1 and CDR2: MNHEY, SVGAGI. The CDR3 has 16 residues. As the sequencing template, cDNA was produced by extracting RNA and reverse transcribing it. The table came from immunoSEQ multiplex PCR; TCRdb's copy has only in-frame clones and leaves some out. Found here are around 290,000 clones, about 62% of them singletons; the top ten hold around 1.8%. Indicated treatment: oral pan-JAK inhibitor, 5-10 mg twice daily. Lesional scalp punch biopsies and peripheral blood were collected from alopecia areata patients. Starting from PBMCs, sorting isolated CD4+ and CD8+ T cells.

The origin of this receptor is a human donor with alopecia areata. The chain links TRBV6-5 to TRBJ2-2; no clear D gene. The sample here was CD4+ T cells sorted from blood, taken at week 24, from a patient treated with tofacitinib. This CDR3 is CASSYGRPRLPGELFF. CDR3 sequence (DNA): TGTGCCAGCAGTTATGGAAGGCCTCGCCTGCCCGGGGAGCTGTTTTTT.